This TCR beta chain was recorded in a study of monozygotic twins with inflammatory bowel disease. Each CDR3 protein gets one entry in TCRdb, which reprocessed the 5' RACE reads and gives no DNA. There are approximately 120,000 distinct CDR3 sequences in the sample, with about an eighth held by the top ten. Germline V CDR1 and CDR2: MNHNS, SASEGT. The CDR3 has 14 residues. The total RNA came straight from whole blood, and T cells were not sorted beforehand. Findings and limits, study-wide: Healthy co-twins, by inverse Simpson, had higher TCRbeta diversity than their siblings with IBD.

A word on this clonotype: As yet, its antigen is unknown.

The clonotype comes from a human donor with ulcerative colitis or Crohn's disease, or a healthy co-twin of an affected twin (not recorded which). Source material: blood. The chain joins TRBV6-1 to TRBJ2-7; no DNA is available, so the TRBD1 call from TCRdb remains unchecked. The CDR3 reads CASSMDTEASEQYF.